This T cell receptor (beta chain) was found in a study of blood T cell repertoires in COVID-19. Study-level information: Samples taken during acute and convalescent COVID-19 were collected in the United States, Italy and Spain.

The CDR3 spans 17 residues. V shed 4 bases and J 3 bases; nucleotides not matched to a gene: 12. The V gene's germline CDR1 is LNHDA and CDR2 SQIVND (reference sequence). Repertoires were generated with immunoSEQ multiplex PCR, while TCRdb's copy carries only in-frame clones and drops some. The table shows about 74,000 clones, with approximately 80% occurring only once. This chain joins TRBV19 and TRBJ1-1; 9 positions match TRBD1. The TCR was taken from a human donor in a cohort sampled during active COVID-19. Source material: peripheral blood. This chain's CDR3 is CASSRGTGTMRYTEAFF. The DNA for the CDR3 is TGTGCCAGTAGTAGAGGGACAGGGACGATGAGATACACTGAAGCTTTCTTT.